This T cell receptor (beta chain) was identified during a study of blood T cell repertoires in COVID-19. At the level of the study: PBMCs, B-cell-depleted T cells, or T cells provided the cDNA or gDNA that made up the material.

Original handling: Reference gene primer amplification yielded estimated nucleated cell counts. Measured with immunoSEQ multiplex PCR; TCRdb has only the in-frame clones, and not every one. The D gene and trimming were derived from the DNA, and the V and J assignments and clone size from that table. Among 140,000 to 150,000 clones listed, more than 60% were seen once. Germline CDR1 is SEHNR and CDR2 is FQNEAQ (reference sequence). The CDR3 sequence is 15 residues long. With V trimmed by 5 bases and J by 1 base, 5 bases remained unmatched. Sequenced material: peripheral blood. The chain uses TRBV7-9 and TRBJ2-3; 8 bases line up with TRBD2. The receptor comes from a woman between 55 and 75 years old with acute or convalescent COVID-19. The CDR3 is CASSRTSFGTDTQYF. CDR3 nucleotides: TGTGCCAGCAGCCGGACTAGCTTTGGCACAGATACGCAGTATTTT.